This TCR beta chain was identified in a study of shared clonotypes between healthy human individuals. Study-wide findings and caveats: Donor clonotype sharing was expected to depend on sequencing depth. The study found roughly 5% of naive CD4 clonotypes shared across a few donors.

About this clone: Antigen unknown.

Clones were read by immunoSEQ multiplex PCR, and TCRdb kept only the in-frame ones, dropping some. The sample lists about 2.4 million clones, approximately 93% occurring once. The germline CDR1 and CDR2 sequences are PRHDT and FYEKMQ (reference sequence). V was shortened by 6 bases and J by 7 bases, with 18 bases between the two germline ends. This CDR3 has 15 amino acids. The receptor's source is a man between 18 and 35 years old in good health. Some clones in this sample may be carry-over from other donors' samples. The sequencing input was naive CD4+ T cells from PBMCs. Documented subset: CD45RA+ positively selected. The chain couples TRBV13 to TRBJ1-4; D is unresolved. CDR3 sequence reads: CASSSMTDPFEKLFF. Written as DNA, the CDR3 is TGTGCCAGCAGTTCCATGACGGACCCCTTTGAAAAACTGTTTTTT.